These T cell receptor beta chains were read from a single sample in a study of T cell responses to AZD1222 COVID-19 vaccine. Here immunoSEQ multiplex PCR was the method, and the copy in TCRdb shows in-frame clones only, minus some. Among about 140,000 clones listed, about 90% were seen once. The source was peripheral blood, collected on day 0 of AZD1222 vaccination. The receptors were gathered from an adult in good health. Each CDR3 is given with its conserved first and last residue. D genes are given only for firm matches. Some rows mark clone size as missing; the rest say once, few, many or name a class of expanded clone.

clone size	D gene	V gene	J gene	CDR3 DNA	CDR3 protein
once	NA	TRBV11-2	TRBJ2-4	TGTGCCAGCAGCTTAGGGGCAGCCAAAAACATTCAGTACTTC	CASSLGAAKNIQYF
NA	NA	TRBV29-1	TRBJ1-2	TGCAGCACCTTGGGGGGGATTGAGGGTGGCTACACCTTC	CSTLGGIEGGYTF
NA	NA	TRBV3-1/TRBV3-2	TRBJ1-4	TGTGCCAGCAGCCAAGGGCCGACAGCGAATGAAAAACTGTTTTTT	CASSQGPTANEKLFF
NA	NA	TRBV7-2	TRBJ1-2	TGTGCCAGCAGCACGAGGGAGCTGGGCTACACCTTC	CASSTRELGYTF
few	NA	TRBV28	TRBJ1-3	TGTGCCAGCAGTCCTCGGGGGTTGACGAACACCATATATTTT	CASSPRGLTNTIYF
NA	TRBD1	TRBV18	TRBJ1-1	TGTGCCAGCTCACCCGAATGGACAGGGGAGACTGAAGCTTTCTTT	CASSPEWTGETEAFF
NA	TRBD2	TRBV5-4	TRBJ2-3	TGTGCCAGCAGCTTGGAGCGGGAGCGGACAGATACGCAGTATTTT	CASSLERERTDTQYF
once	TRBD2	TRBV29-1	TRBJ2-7	TGCAGCGTTGAAGTTGGGGCGGGAGGTAGCCACGAGCAGTACTTC	CSVEVGAGGSHEQYF
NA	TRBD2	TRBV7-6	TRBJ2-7	TGTGCCAGCAGCTTAGGTACAGCGGGAGGAGACGAGCAGTACTTC	CASSLGTAGGDEQYF
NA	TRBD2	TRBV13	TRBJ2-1	TGTGCCAGCAGCTCAGGACTAGCGAAGTCCCAAATTGGGCAGTTCTTC	CASSSGLAKSQIGQFF
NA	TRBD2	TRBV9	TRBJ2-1	TGTGCCAGCAGCCCGCAATGGGGGACTAGCGGTAATGAGCAGTTCTTC	CASSPQWGTSGNEQFF
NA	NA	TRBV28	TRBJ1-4	TGTGCCAGCAGCTTTTTAAACAGGAAATCGAATGAAAAACTGTTTTTT	CASSFLNRKSNEKLFF
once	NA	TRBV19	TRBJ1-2	TGTGCCAGTAGTTATCTTGACGGGACATATGGCTACACCTTC	CASSYLDGTYGYTF
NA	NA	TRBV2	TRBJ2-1	TGTGCCAGCAGGGATAGCGGCCTATACAATGAGCAGTTCTTC	CASRDSGLYNEQFF
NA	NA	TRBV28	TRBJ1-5	TGTGCCAGCAGAATACAGGGTAATAGCAATCAGCCCCAGCATTTT	CASRIQGNSNQPQHF
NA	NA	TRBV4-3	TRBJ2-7	TGCGCCAGCAGCCAAGATTCGGGGGGCCCGTCCTACGAGCAGTACTTC	CASSQDSGGPSYEQYF
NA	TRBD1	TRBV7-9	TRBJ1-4	TGTGCCAGCACGCGGGACAGCGGAAAAAAACTGTTTTTT	CASTRDSGKKLFF
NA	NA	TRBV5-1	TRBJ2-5	TGCGCCAGCAGTTCCCCCCCCGGACACCACCAAGAGACCCAGTACTTC	CASSSPPGHHQETQYF
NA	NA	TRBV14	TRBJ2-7	TGTGCCAGCAGCCAAGACTCCTACGAGCAGTACTTC	CASSQDSYEQYF
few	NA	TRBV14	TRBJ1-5	TGTGCCAGCAGCCAACTTCCGGGACACTGCTTTCAGCCCCAGCATTTT	CASSQLPGHCFQPQHF
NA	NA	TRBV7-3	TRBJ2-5	TGTGCCAGCAGCTTAATCAGGCAAGAGACCCAGTACTTC	CASSLIRQETQYF
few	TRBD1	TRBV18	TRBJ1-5	TGTGCCAGCTCACCGGGACAGGGAATTGGGCAGCCCCAGCATTTT	CASSPGQGIGQPQHF
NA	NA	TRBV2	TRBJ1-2	TGTGCCAGCAGTGTCGATGCCGCAATTAACTATGGCTACACCTTC	CASSVDAAINYGYTF
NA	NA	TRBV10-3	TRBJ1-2	TGTGCCACCAACAGCGATTTTAACTATGGCTACACCTTC	CATNSDFNYGYTF
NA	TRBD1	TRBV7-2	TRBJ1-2	TGTGCCAGCAGCTTAGCGCCTGGGGGGCAGGGGGACTATGGCTACACCTTC	CASSLAPGGQGDYGYTF
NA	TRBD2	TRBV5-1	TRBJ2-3	TGCGCCAGCAATCGAGCGGGAGGCCGGGGAGATACGCAGTATTTT	CASNRAGGRGDTQYF
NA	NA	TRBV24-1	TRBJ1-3	TGTGCCACCAGTGACCCAAGCGGGGGCTCCGCTGGAAACACCATATATTTT	CATSDPSGGSAGNTIYF
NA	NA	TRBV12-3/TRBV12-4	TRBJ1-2	TGTGCCAGCAGCCCCTCGGAGGCCTATGGCTACACCTTC	CASSPSEAYGYTF
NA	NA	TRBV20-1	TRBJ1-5	TGCAGTGCTAGTGCAGGGGCTCAGCCCCAGCATTTT	CSASAGAQPQHF
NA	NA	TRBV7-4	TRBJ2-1	TGTGGAGGTGGGGAGAGGCCCTACAATGAGCAGTTCTTC	CGGGERPYNEQFF
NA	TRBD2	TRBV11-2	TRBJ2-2	TGTGCCAGCAGCTTAAGGGGACTAAGGGGGAACACCGGGGAGCTGTTTTTT	CASSLRGLRGNTGELFF
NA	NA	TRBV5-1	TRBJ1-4	TGCGCCAGCAGCTTGGCGACAGCAACTAATGAAAAACTGTTTTTT	CASSLATATNEKLFF
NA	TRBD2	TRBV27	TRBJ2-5	TGTGCCAGCAGTTTAAGGCTAGCGGGAGGGGAGACCCAGTACTTC	CASSLRLAGGETQYF